This T cell receptor (beta chain) is from a study of blood T cell repertoires in COVID-19. Whole-study context: Acute and convalescent COVID-19 samples came from the United States, Italy and Spain.

Assignments of participants to cohorts depended upon their own reported clinical history. Per germline, CDR1 SGHTA and CDR2 FQGNSA. Trimming pared 4 bases from V and 11 bases from J, leaving 14 bases between. This CDR3 spans 12 amino acids. The assay was immunoSEQ multiplex PCR, and TCRdb's table has in-frame clones only and misses some. The sample consists of approximately 250,000 clones, about 87% of them appearing once. Sequencing was carried out using PBMCs or T cells enriched from blood (not recorded which). The V call is TRBV7-2, the J call TRBJ1-1, with unresolved D. The TCR comes from a woman aged 40-49 years who had been exposed to COVID-19. CDR3 nucleotide sequence: TGTGCCAGCAGCTCCCTGGCCCGTTTGGCTTTCTTT. Its protein is CASSSLARLAFF. The variable domain in full, completed from reference TRBV7-2 and TRBJ1-1, reads GAGVSQSPSNKVTEKGKDVELRCDPISGHTALYWYRQSLGQGLEFLIYFQGNSAPDKSGLPSDRFSAERTGGSVSTLTIQRTQQEDSAVYLCASSSLARLAFFGQGTRLTVV.